These 18 T cell receptor beta chains were all obtained from the same sample, sequenced in a study of cytomegalovirus exposure and HLA in healthy donors. Use of 60 Vbeta and 13 Jbeta primers characterized the PCR. Method: immunoSEQ multiplex PCR; TCRdb's copy keeps in-frame clones and lacks some. In the table there are 120,000 or so clones, over 70% of which are singletons. The sample comprised PBMCs. The receptor source for this set is a woman between 50 and 59 years old in good health and CMV-seropositive.

The genes are TRBV7-6 and TRBJ2-1; D unresolved. The CDR3 spans 13 residues. Germline V gene data show CDR1 as SGHVS and CDR2 as FNYEAQ. V was trimmed by 1 base and J by 5 bases, leaving 6 bases between them. CDR3 region: CASSLGENNEQFF. The CDR3 nucleotides are TGTGCCAGCAGCTTAGGCGAAAACAATGAGCAGTTCTTC.

The rearrangement links TRBV7-2 to TRBJ2-5, with TRBD1 identical over 10 bases. The CDR3 runs to 15 residues. Germline-derived CDR1 and CDR2 are SGHTA and FQGNSA. V lost 2 bases and J lost 2; bases outside the gene matches: 2. The CDR3 DNA sequence: TGTGCCAGCAGCTTAATGGGACAGGGGCAAGAGACCCAGTACTTC. Translated, it gives CASSLMGQGQETQYF.

The J gene is TRBJ2-7, the V gene TRBV10-1; weak D call: TRBD1 (5 bases). Germline V gene data show CDR1 as WNHNN and CDR2 as SYGVQD (reference sequence). Deletions cut 2 bases from V and 4 bases from J, with 12 bases between. There are 14 residues in the CDR3. This CDR3 is CASSEPGWQYEQYF. Here the CDR3 DNA reads TGCGCCAGCAGTGAGCCAGGGTGGCAGTACGAGCAGTACTTC.

The chain couples TRBV5-7 to TRBJ1-3; TRBD1 aligns across 9 bases. TRBV5-7 is annotated as an ORF whose role is uncertain. CDR3 length equals 19 residues. The V segment lost 2 bases and the J segment 0 bases; nucleotides outside the gene matches: 12. The CDR3 nucleotides are TGTGCCAGCAGCTTACATAGGACAGGGGAGATTAGCTCTGGAAACACCATATATTTT. As protein: CASSLHRTGEISSGNTIYF.

This chain links TRBV28 with TRBJ2-2; no clear D. V was trimmed by 6 bases and J by 0 bases, leaving 5 bases between them. CDR3 size: 13 residues. Germline assignment: CDR1 MDHEN and CDR2 SYDVKM. The CDR3 sequence: CASSHPNTGELFF. The CDR3 bases are TGTGCCAGCAGCCATCCGAACACCGGGGAGCTGTTTTTT.

The rearrangement links TRBV7-9 to TRBJ2-1; D not resolved. The CDR3 is 11 residues long. The V and J ends lost 1 base and 13 bases respectively, with 8 bases between them. CDR1 is SEHNR, CDR2 FQNEAQ, per germline (reference sequence). The CDR3 loop reads CASSLGAPQFF. The DNA of the CDR3 is TGTGCCAGCAGCTTAGGTGCGCCTCAGTTCTTC.

The rearrangement links TRBV2 to TRBJ2-3; 8 bases fit TRBD2. This CDR3 region has 14 residues. Germline V gene data show CDR1 as SNHLY and CDR2 as FYNNEI. The V segment lost 6 bases and the J segment 2 bases; nucleotides outside the gene matches: 4. The CDR3 loop reads CASRTSENTDTQYF. The CDR3 DNA is TGTGCCAGCAGGACTAGCGAGAACACAGATACGCAGTATTTT.

V and J are TRBV4-3 and TRBJ2-7; a possible D gene is TRBD2 (6 bases). This CDR3 spans 15 amino acids. V was shortened by 6 bases and J by 6 bases, with 21 bases between the two germline ends. The germline V gene has CDR1 LGHNA and CDR2 YSLEER. CDR3 DNA sequence: TGCGCCAGCAGGGAAACGGGAGAGCAGGATTCCGAGCAGTACTTC. As protein: CASRETGEQDSEQYF.

This chain connects TRBV30 to TRBJ2-3; 10 nucleotides line up with TRBD2. With 4 bases clipped from V and 2 bases from J, the junction kept 9 bases outside the gene matches. CDR3 size: 16 residues. Germline V gives CDR1 GTSNPN, CDR2 SVGIG (reference sequence). This CDR3 is CAWTSGSGWVTDTQYF. CDR3 sequence (DNA): TGTGCCTGGACTAGCGGGAGCGGGTGGGTCACAGATACGCAGTATTTT.

V gene TRBV6-6 combines with J gene TRBJ2-7; the D is unclear. The CDR3 extends over 14 amino acids. V shed 0 bases and J shed 5 bases, with 11 bases lying between them. Germline CDR1 reads MNHNY; CDR2 reads SVGAGI (reference sequence). The CDR3 spells CASSYSAVADEQYF. In nucleotides, the CDR3 is TGTGCCAGCAGTTACTCGGCAGTGGCTGACGAGCAGTACTTC.

CDR3 loop: CASSPSGRRVNEQFF. The DNA of the CDR3 is TGTGCCAGCAGTCCTAGCGGGAGAAGAGTGAATGAGCAGTTCTTC. The chain combines TRBV28 with TRBJ2-1; 10 positions match TRBD2. Losses at the gene ends were 5 bases for V and 7 bases for J; bases not matched to a gene: 8. Germline CDR1 and CDR2: MDHEN and SYDVKM. There are 15 residues in the CDR3.

The rearrangement links TRBV7-6 to TRBJ2-1, with TRBD2 matching over 12 bases. V lost 5 bases, J lost 1 base, and 12 bases stayed unmatched. From germline, CDR1 is SGHVS and CDR2 FNYEAQ. The CDR3 has 19 residues. The CDR3 DNA follows: TGTGCCAGCAGCCCTATTCTAGCGGGGGGGCTTAATTCCTACAATGAGCAGTTCTTC. This sequence encodes CASSPILAGGLNSYNEQFF.

The gene calls are TRBV4-2 and TRBJ2-7; TRBD2 aligns across 13 bases. V lost 0 bases and J lost 7; bases outside the gene matches: 6. Germline V gene sequence: CDR1 LGHNA, CDR2 YNFKEQ. CDR3 length equals 16 residues. CDR3 in DNA: TGTGCCAGCAGCCAAGATCCCGGACTAGCGGGAGAGGAGCAGTACTTC. Its protein is CASSQDPGLAGEEQYF.

This sequence joins TRBV18 and TRBJ2-7; D possibly corresponds to TRBD1 (6 bases). With 3 bases removed from V and 3 bases from J, the gap between germline ends came to 24 bases. From germline, CDR1 is KGHSH and CDR2 LQKENI. The CDR3 spans 18 residues. Here the CDR3 DNA reads TGTGCCAGCTCACCGCCGGGACATAGGGATGGGGTCGTCTACGAGCAGTACTTC. This sequence encodes CASSPPGHRDGVVYEQYF.

The chain joins TRBV5-1 to TRBJ1-2; D gene ambiguous. Trimming removed 2 bases from V and 0 bases from J, with 11 bases in between. This CDR3 has 15 residues. CDR1 and CDR2 from the germline V gene are SGHRS and YFSETQ. CDR3 nucleotide sequence: TGCGCCAGCAGCTTAGGCGCGGATTCTAACTATGGCTACACCTTC. Translated: CASSLGADSNYGYTF.

The gene calls are TRBV6-5 and TRBJ2-5, with TRBD1 matching over 7 bases. The J call may be incorrect, as the DNA end agrees better with TRBJ2-7. The CDR3 loop spans 14 amino acids. Germline assignment: CDR1 MNHEY and CDR2 SVGAGI. The CDR3 loop reads CASSARGTESEQYF. CDR3 in DNA: TGTGCCAGCAGTGCCCGTGGGACAGAGAGCGAGCAGTACTTC.

This clone has more than one count but fewer than ten. This rearrangement joins TRBV6-5 to TRBJ2-7; the match to TRBD2 covers 8 bases. The germline CDR1 and CDR2 sequences are MNHEY and SVGAGI. The CDR3 length is 14 residues. Trimming took 6 bases from V and 7 from J; bases not matched to a gene: 11. CDR3 bases: TGTGCCAGCAGCCGCGCTTTCGGGAGGGGGGAGCAGTACTTC. The encoded protein is CASSRAFGRGEQYF.

This chain joins TRBV19 and TRBJ1-1, with D tentatively TRBD1 (6 bases). V was pared by 6 bases and J by 4 bases, with 12 bases between. CDR1 is LNHDA and CDR2 is SQIVND in the germline V gene (reference sequence). The CDR3 runs 13 residues. The CDR3 protein is CASSLRGGTEAFF. As DNA, the CDR3 is TGTGCCAGTAGCCTTAGAGGGGGCACTGAAGCTTTCTTT.